This TCR beta chain stems from a study of spatial heterogeneity in lung cancer (dated by TCRdb to between 2018 and 2020). For the wider study: More beta-chain than alpha-chain transcripts were consistently detected, likely reflecting higher beta-chain transcript abundance. Nonsynonymous mutation counts, determined by whole-exome sequencing of tumor tissue, were related to TCR repertoire features. In tumor regions, TCR transcript counts showed a strong correlation with a T cell transcriptional module score from matched bulk RNA-seq. In the raw uncorrected reads, each unique combination of TCR and UMI appeared more than ten times on average. At surgery, 220 tumor regions, 64 matched nontumor lung samples and 56 PBMC samples were TCR-sequenced for both alpha and beta chains. TCR alpha and beta repertoires were quantitatively compared across multiple tumor regions, matched nontumor lung and blood in non-small cell lung cancer. What the work shows at the level of the full study, not this receptor alone: Counts of ubiquitous and regional expanded TCRs correlated with counts of ubiquitous and regional nonsynonymous mutations, respectively. TCR-seq coverage of tumor T cells was estimated to be only approximately 7% for alpha chains and roughly 14% for beta chains. Additional single-cell paired TCR alpha and beta sequencing was considered necessary to confirm, at a functional level, the hypothesis that regional TCRs recognize regional mutations. A correlation was observed between the number of expanded intratumoral alpha and beta TCRs and the tumor nonsynonymous mutation count.

To note about this clonotype: Its antigen is not yet known. Just one base apart from a much larger clone, this may be a read error. A library made for alpha chains picked up this beta chain off target, so its size means little.

Library preparation employed 5' RACE. TCRdb records NextSeq 500 as the sequencer. To allow correction of PCR and sequencing errors, the TCR library protocol tagged every TCR cDNA molecule with a unique molecular identifier. The paper's data handling went like this. TCR identification, UMI-based error correction and CDR3 extraction were performed with Decombinator tools. Expanded TCRs were defined as those above a frequency of 2 per 1,000, corresponding to the top 1% of the tumor frequency distribution. Expanded tumor TCRs were classed as regional if statistically deemed absent (corrected P<0.05) from at least one tumor region, otherwise ubiquitous. Each repertoire was subsampled 100 times to 5,000 TCRs, after which Renyi diversity was computed with the R vegan package. CDR3 similarity networks were built from amino acid triplet string-kernel similarity, with CDR3s being connected when pairwise similarity was above 0.82. In TCRdb, the public reads were trimmed at Q25 with fastp and aligned with MiXCR, with productive beta chains retained. All rows with the same CDR3 protein become a single entry with the most common DNA and genes. It is TCRdb's table, rather than the study itself, that gives the V and J calls and clone size. Within this sample are approximately 16,000 distinct CDR3 sequences, with approximately 7% of them counted one time only. The ten largest clones represent around 19% of the sample.

Read against the paper, the sample's time point label means: sample taken at primary tumor resection. The donors were some 76 patients from the lung TRACERx cohort who had early-stage, untreated non-small cell lung cancer. For TCR sequencing, whole RNA was extracted from tumor and nontumor lung tissue, or from cryopreserved PBMC samples, and no cell sorting was done. Only patients with enough RNA available from two or more tumor regions were chosen for TCR sequencing. Before being selected, tumor and adjacent nontumor lung specimens were reviewed by a lung pathologist. The sequencing here drew on lung tumor tissue, taken at surgery. This TCR derives from a female donor with early-stage non-small cell lung cancer.

The CDR3 in this case is CASSLVGGVAYGHTF. The DNA sequence is given as TGTGCCAGCAGCTTAGTGGGGGGCGTCGCATATGGCCACACCTTC. This chain is built from TRBV7-9 and TRBJ1-2; perhaps TRBD1 is the D gene, with 6 bases matching. Counted from cysteine to phenylalanine, this CDR3 has 15 amino acids. CDR3 DNA only is kept here, 45 bases in frame from base 1. CDR1 and CDR2, per the germline V gene (reference sequence), are SEHNR and FQNEAQ.